This T cell receptor beta chain was observed in a study of Ad26.COV2.S vaccination and SARS-CoV-2 variants (dated by TCRdb to the early 2020s). As for the study more broadly: Vaccine-arm donors were drawn from COV1001, a multicentre, randomized, double-blind, placebo-controlled phase I-IIa trial of Ad26.COV2.S in healthy adults. Dosing of Ad26.COV2.S was intramuscular, at either 5x10^10 or 1x10^11 viral particles, delivered as one shot or as two shots spaced 56 days apart. The specificity and breadth of SARS-CoV-2-reactive T cell receptors after Ad26.COV2.S vaccination were assessed by TCRbeta repertoire sequencing. The TCR-sequenced set comprised roughly 30 samples: about 19 Ad26.COV2.S vaccine recipients, 5 placebo recipients and 8 SARS-CoV-2 convalescent individuals. Trial participants were randomized into five groups of five: low-dose or high-dose Ad26.COV2.S given once or twice, or placebo on both occasions. Blinding of investigators to trial group allocation was maintained during experiments and outcome assessment.

A word on this clone: It lacks a known antigen. Base qualities are not provided; no much larger clone lies one nucleotide away.

This sample's treatment or condition label indicates: some 19 received Ad26.COV2.S at low or high dose, single or two shots; roughly five received placebo; per-sample allocation not given. For vaccine and placebo recipients, repertoires were sequenced using samples collected on day 63 after the first injection. In Cohort 1b, roughly 26 adults aged 18-55 years were enrolled at a single site in Boston, USA, between 29 July and 7 August 2020. Ad26.COV2.S was a replication-incompetent adenovirus type 26 vector that expressed a prefusion-stabilized SARS-CoV-2 spike protein derived from the original Wuhan strain. Summary of the overall study and its limitations: Compared with placebo recipients, Ad26.COV2.S recipients showed higher spike-specific TCR breadth (P = 0.0014). According to the authors, total T cell responses may have been underestimated by the TCR breadth and depth analyses. Substantial breadth of spike-specific CD8+ and CD4+ T cell responses was reported after vaccination. Comparable non-spike TCR breadth was observed between vaccine and placebo recipients, consistent with only spike being contained in the vaccine. Comparing responses between vaccine doses or regimens was not something the study was powered to do.

The immunoSEQ Assay was used to sequence TCRbeta CDR3 regions. After extraction, genomic DNA underwent amplification by bias-controlled multiplex PCR, followed by high-throughput sequencing. Regarding the original processing steps: To quantify the absolute abundance of each unique TCRbeta CDR3 region, sequences were collapsed and filtered. T cell fraction was estimated by normalization of TCRbeta template counts to usable DNA, with usable DNA being measured through amplification of reference genes present in all nucleated cells. Repertoire TCRs were annotated as SARS-CoV-2-specific when V gene, CDR3 amino acid sequence and J gene were exactly matched to a known reactive TCR set. The reference SARS-CoV-2 TCR set was derived from MIRA and filtered for enrichment in COVID-19-positive ImmuneCODE repertoires, a step that removed public or cross-reactive TCRs. Based on the MIRA antigens, annotated TCRs were further analysed at the level of specific ORF or position within ORF. Breadth was defined as the number of annotated unique rearrangements divided by the total number of unique productive rearrangements, and depth was defined as the summed frequency of the annotated unique rearrangements. Two-sided Wilcoxon rank-sum tests were used to compare TCR breadth between groups. TCRdb retrieved this table from immuneACCESS and kept in-frame rearrangements only. Not all clones are present; in checked studies, unresolved V genes account for under half, and no reason is known for the remainder. The V and J calls and clone size are taken from that table; D and trimming were inferred from the DNA. This sample is represented by approximately 240,000 clones; around 89% of them were singletons. The ten biggest clones cover around 10% of the sample.

The sequence was obtained from a person between 18 and 60 years old who received the Ad26.COV2.S COVID-19 vaccine or a placebo. The sample in question was peripheral blood, obtained in a trial of Ad26.COV2.S vaccine versus placebo.

The CDR3 reads CASSQGISHSPLHF. The sequenced DNA: TGTGCCAGCAGCCAGGGGATAAGTCATTCACCCCTCCACTTT. The rearrangement combines TRBV3-1 (or the pseudogene TRBV3-2) with TRBJ1-6; no D gene is confidently identified. The V and J ends are trimmed by 3 bases and 8 bases, leaving 11 bases between them. The CDR3 has 14 amino acids, counting the end cysteine and phenylalanine. Just CDR3 DNA is preserved here, 42 bases in frame from base 1. The germline V gene (reference sequence) sets CDR1 to LGHDT and CDR2 to YNNKEL.